The table lists the clone carrying this TCR beta chain with a few counts. The antigen remains unidentified. The investigators reverse transcribed all of the isolated RNA, so they sequenced expressed TCRB transcripts. Assay: immunoSEQ multiplex PCR; the TCRdb copy retains only in-frame clones and omits some. Of approximately 470,000 clones in the sample, 25% to 35% were seen once. This sample is part of a study of beta chain features in type 1 diabetes. Study overall: Sorted cells, approximately 110 million in number, were examined across all samples. Whole-study results and caveats: Researchers report that Type 1 diabetes patients had moderately but significantly shorter TCRB CDR3s across all four CD4+ subsets.

The V end lost 3 bases, the J end lost 6 bases, and 13 bases lay between the germline ends. Germline CDR1 reads SGHRS; CDR2 reads YFSETQ. The CDR3 consists of 13 residues. It was via CD45RO/CCR7/CD25/CD127/CD95/CD27 that CD4+ naive, central memory, regulatory and stem cell-like memory cells were sorted. The chain joins TRBV5-1 to TRBJ2-7, with D maybe TRBD2 (5 bases). This clonotype was sampled from a man aged 18 to 30 in good health. The sample comprised naive CD4+ T cells from blood. CDR3 protein: CASSSREGAEQYF. The CDR3 DNA follows: TGCGCCAGCAGCTCCCGGGAAGGAGCCGAGCAGTACTTC.